These 24 T cell receptor beta chains were all obtained from the same sample, sequenced in a study of blood T cell repertoires in COVID-19. The assay was immunoSEQ multiplex PCR, and TCRdb's table has in-frame clones only and misses some. The profile covers 75,000 to 90,000 clones, with 75% to 85% appearing a single time and 12% taken by the ten largest. The sequencing sample was made of peripheral blood. The receptors originated from a middle-aged woman with active or convalescent COVID-19.

Regarding this clone: This sample includes further DNA sequences coding for the same CDR3. The chain carries TRBV4-3 and TRBJ2-5; 7 bases align to TRBD1. The CDR3 is made up of 15 amino acids. V shed 1 base and J 0 bases; nucleotides not matched to a gene: 2. Germline loops: CDR1 LGHNA, CDR2 YSLEER. CDR3 protein: CASSQGDRDQETQYF. DNA of the CDR3: TGCGCCAGCAGCCAAGGCGACAGGGACCAAGAGACCCAGTACTTC.

Notes on this clone: Other DNA sequences in this sample translate to the same CDR3. The chain uses TRBV5-1 and TRBJ1-3, with D hard to call. The CDR3 consists of 15 residues. The V gene lost 4 bases and the J gene lost 0 bases, with 11 bases spanning the gap. Germline V gene lookup returns CDR1 SGHRS and CDR2 YFSETQ. The CDR3 region is CASSLRGSSGNTIYF. The DNA of the CDR3 is TGCGCCAGCAGCCTGAGAGGATCCTCTGGAAACACCATATATTTT.

V is TRBV5-1 and J is TRBJ2-5, with unresolved D. Germline V gene sequence: CDR1 SGHRS, CDR2 YFSETQ. The CDR3 has 14 residues. The V end was cut by 5 bases, the J end by 2 bases, with 13 bases between. This CDR3 reads CASRRSDGQETQYF. The CDR3 DNA reads as TGCGCCAGCAGGAGGTCAGATGGGCAAGAGACCCAGTACTTC.

The chain recombines TRBV27 with TRBJ2-5, with D possibly TRBD2 on 6 matching bases. This CDR3 contains 14 residues. Germline loops: CDR1 MNHEY, CDR2 SMNVEV (reference sequence). V was clipped by 3 bases and J by 0 bases, with 8 bases between them. The chain's CDR3 is CASSLTGDQETQYF. DNA for the CDR3: TGTGCCAGCAGTTTGACGGGGGACCAAGAGACCCAGTACTTC.

Details on this clone: Other DNA sequences in this specimen translate into the identical CDR3. The chain uses TRBV28 and TRBJ2-1; no definite D call. The V gene's germline CDR1 is MDHEN and CDR2 SYDVKM. CDR3 length: 13 amino acids. Deletions cut 4 bases from V and 6 bases from J, with 10 bases between. The CDR3 spells CASSSVGPNEQFF. DNA for the CDR3: TGTGCCAGCAGTTCTGTTGGCCCCAATGAGCAGTTCTTC. Complete variable domain (other parts from reference TRBV28 and TRBJ2-1): DVKVTQSSRYLVKRTGEKVFLECVQDMDHENMFWYRQDPGLGLRLIYFSYDVKMKEKGDIPEGYSVSREKKERFSLILESASTNQTSMYLCASSSVGPNEQFFGPGTRLTVL.

Here the CDR3 DNA reads TGTGCCTGGAGGCGCCCTGATCGAGCTTTCTTT. Protein: CAWRRPDRAFF. The genes are TRBV30 and TRBJ1-1, with D uncertain. The CDR3 contains 11 residues. The V gene's germline CDR1 is GTSNPN and CDR2 SVGIG (reference sequence). V was trimmed by 3 bases and J by 10 bases, leaving 12 bases between them.

The J gene is TRBJ2-7, the V gene TRBV14, with D unclear. The V gene lost 2 bases and the J gene lost 0 bases, with 8 bases spanning the gap. CDR1 and CDR2 (germline): SGHDN, FVKESK. The CDR3 runs to 14 residues. The CDR3 DNA reads as TGTGCCAGCAGCCAACTGGGCGTCTCCTACGAGCAGTACTTC. It translates to CASSQLGVSYEQYF.

V is TRBV6-4 and J is TRBJ2-1; 8 bases are shared with TRBD2. Germline V lookup: CDR1 MRHNA, CDR2 SNTAGT. CDR3 length: 16 residues. J gave up 0 bases and V 9 bases, and 10 bases lay outside the gene matches. CDR3 coding DNA: TGTGCCAGACACCTCTACGGGAGGGGCTCCTACAATGAGCAGTTCTTC. It is translated as CARHLYGRGSYNEQFF.

V usage is TRBV6-5 and J usage is TRBJ1-2, with 9 bases that match TRBD1. The CDR3 consists of 15 residues. Looked up from germline, CDR1 is MNHEY and CDR2 is SVGAGI. The junction had 3 bases not matched to a gene; V was cut back by 0 bases and J by 4 bases. The DNA of the CDR3 is TGTGCCAGCAGTTACTCCGGGACAGGGATCTATGGCTACACCTTC. This encodes CASSYSGTGIYGYTF.

J is TRBJ2-1 and V is TRBV28, with TRBD1 identical over 7 bases. Germline-derived CDR1 and CDR2 are MDHEN and SYDVKM. The trim removed 6 bases at V and 9 bases at J, leaving 11 bases unmatched. The CDR3 length is 14 residues. The CDR3 DNA sequence: TGTGCCAGCAGCCCTCGGACAGGCCGGGGTGAGCAGTTCTTC. It is translated as CASSPRTGRGEQFF. Looking up the rest from reference TRBV28 and TRBJ2-1 gives the full variable domain: DVKVTQSSRYLVKRTGEKVFLECVQDMDHENMFWYRQDPGLGLRLIYFSYDVKMKEKGDIPEGYSVSREKKERFSLILESASTNQTSMYLCASSPRTGRGEQFFGPGTRLTVL.

This clone was observed a handful of times. The chain recombines TRBV28 with TRBJ2-1; a possible D gene is TRBD1 (5 bases). Trimming removed 3 bases from V and 5 bases from J, with 17 bases in between. The V gene's germline CDR1 is MDHEN and CDR2 SYDVKM. There are 16 residues in the CDR3. This CDR3 is CASSFLGQGRNNEQFF. The CDR3, as DNA: TGTGCCAGCAGTTTCCTTGGGCAGGGAAGGAACAATGAGCAGTTCTTC.

This sequence joins TRBV28 and TRBJ2-7; D is uncertain. Trimming took 1 base from V and 7 from J, leaving 11 bases between them. This CDR3 is 13 amino acids long. Germline CDR1 is MDHEN and CDR2 is SYDVKM. The chain's CDR3 is CASSLSLVGEQYF. Written as DNA, the CDR3 is TGTGCCAGCAGTTTATCGTTAGTTGGTGAGCAGTACTTC.

The chain couples TRBV5-1 to TRBJ2-1; possibly TRBD1 for D (11 bases). V dropped 5 bases and J dropped 8 bases, with 32 bases sitting between them. The CDR3 runs to 19 residues. Germline CDR1 SGHRS, CDR2 YFSETQ. DNA of the CDR3: TGCGCCAGCAGAGCGCCGGGACAGGGGGTAAGCGGGAGGGCCTATGAGCAGTTCTTC. Protein product: CASRAPGQGVSGRAYEQFF.

This clone was counted only a few times. The chain combines TRBV4-3 with TRBJ1-3, with D unresolved. The V end lost 0 bases, the J end lost 2 bases, and 14 bases lay between the germline ends. This CDR3 spans 17 amino acids. Germline CDR1 LGHNA, CDR2 YSLEER. For the CDR3, the DNA is TGCGCCAGCAGCCAAGATGTTAGGCAGACTGCTGGAAACACCATATATTTT. Protein product: CASSQDVRQTAGNTIYF.

The chain recombines TRBV11-2 with TRBJ2-1; 8 positions agree with TRBD1. The V and J ends lost 5 bases and 4 bases, in that order; junction bases with no gene match: 7. CDR3 size: 15 residues. CDR1 and CDR2 from the germline V gene are SGHAT and FQNNGV. The CDR3 region is CASSTRTGMYNEQFF. The CDR3 DNA follows: TGTGCCAGCAGCACCCGGACAGGGATGTACAATGAGCAGTTCTTC.

CDR3 coding DNA: TGCGCCAGCAGCTTTACAGGGGGCACTGAAGCTTTCTTT. Protein product: CASSFTGGTEAFF. The chain couples TRBV5-1 to TRBJ1-1; 8 bases line up with TRBD1. V trimming: 2 bases; J trimming: 4 bases; junction bases outside the gene matches: 1. The CDR3 covers 13 residues. CDR1 is SGHRS, CDR2 YFSETQ, per germline.

This clone was detected only once. The chain employs TRBV7-6 and TRBJ2-1; D is possibly TRBD2 (6 bases). V dropped 8 bases and J dropped 0 bases, with 11 bases sitting between them. The germline CDR1 and CDR2 sequences are SGHVS and FNYEAQ. CDR3 length: 14 residues. Written as DNA, the CDR3 is TGTGCCAGCGGCGGGCGGGGCTCCTACAATGAGCAGTTCTTC. This gives the protein CASGGRGSYNEQFF.

The rearrangement links TRBV5-4 to TRBJ1-2, with D possibly TRBD1 on 6 matching bases. V lost 6 bases to trimming and J lost 4 bases, with 16 bases between them. The CDR3 spans 14 residues. The germline V gene encodes CDR1 SGHNT and CDR2 YYREEE (reference sequence). The CDR3 nucleotides read TGTGCCAGCATTCCACAGGGTTTAAGCTATGGCTACACCTTC. This codes for CASIPQGLSYGYTF.

Worth noting for this clone: Within the sample, other DNA sequences also encode this same CDR3. J is TRBJ1-1 and V is TRBV18; perhaps TRBD1 as D (5 bases). Germline lookup yields CDR1 KGHSH and CDR2 LQKENI. The CDR3 runs to 14 residues. V lost 1 base and J lost 0, with 6 bases in between. CDR3 sequence (DNA): TGTGCCAGCTCACCACAGGGGCTGAACACTGAAGCTTTCTTT. Its translation is CASSPQGLNTEAFF.

The rearrangement joins TRBV7-2 to TRBJ1-6; 11 bases agree with TRBD1. After removal of 1 base from V and 9 bases from J, the junction contained 2 bases not matched to a gene. This CDR3 region has 15 residues. Germline CDR1 reads SGHTA; CDR2 reads FQGNSA. The CDR3 DNA sequence: TGTGCCAGCAGCTTAGTGGGACAGGGGGGTTCACCCCTCCACTTT. As protein: CASSLVGQGGSPLHF.

The chain joins TRBV7-3 to TRBJ2-3; weak D call: TRBD2 (5 bases). Deletions cut 2 bases from V and 6 bases from J, with 15 bases between. The CDR3 runs to 15 residues. In germline, CDR1 is SGHTA, CDR2 FQGTGA. The CDR3 nucleotides are TGTGCCAGCAGCTTACGATCCAGAGGGTCCGATACGCAGTATTTT. It encodes CASSLRSRGSDTQYF.

This chain connects TRBV6-6 to TRBJ1-6, with TRBD1 matching over 7 bases. CDR1 is MNHNY, CDR2 SVGAGI, per germline (reference sequence). Trimming took 2 bases from V and 5 from J; bases not matched to a gene: 0. The CDR3 runs 14 residues. The CDR3 is CASSYQGDNSPLHF. In nucleotides, the CDR3 is TGTGCCAGCAGTTACCAGGGGGATAATTCACCCCTCCACTTT.

The chain links TRBV12-3 or TRBV12-4 to TRBJ2-7; 7 nucleotides agree with TRBD2. Trimming took 2 bases from V and 7 from J; bases not matched to a gene: 5. The CDR3 length is 13 residues. CDR3 nucleotide sequence: TGTGCCAGCAGTTTATGGGGAGGGGAGGAGCAGTACTTC. Translated, it gives CASSLWGGEEQYF.

The count of this clone is one. V is TRBV10-3 and J is TRBJ2-6, with TRBD2 matching 9 bases. Looked up from germline, CDR1 is ENHRY and CDR2 is SYGVKD. CDR3 length: 17 amino acids. V was clipped by 5 bases and J by 1 base; unmatched bases: 6. CDR3 sequence (DNA): TGTGCCATCAGTCCGGGACTAGCAAGGTCTGGGGCCAACGTCCTGACTTTC. This encodes CAISPGLARSGANVLTF.